This TCR beta chain is drawn from a study of OX40 agonist ivuxolimab in advanced cancers. V lost 6 bases, J lost 0 bases, and 15 bases lay in between. This CDR3 is 15 amino acids long. Germline V gene sequence: CDR1 KGHSH, CDR2 LQKENI. Repertoires were generated with immunoSEQ multiplex PCR, while TCRdb's copy carries only in-frame clones and drops some. This sample carries about 48,000 clones, 80% to 90% of them seen once, and the ten largest clones take roughly 54%. The clonotype originates from an adult with an advanced solid tumor such as melanoma, head and neck, liver or kidney cancer. J is TRBJ2-7 and V is TRBV18; D remains unclear. Material: CD4+ or CD8+ T cells sorted from blood, obtained in a trial of the OX40 agonist ivuxolimab. This CDR3 reads CASSLWAGSSYEQYF. The CDR3 bases are TGTGCCAGCTCCTTATGGGCAGGCAGCTCCTACGAGCAGTACTTC. Using reference TRBV18 and TRBJ2-7 for the parts outside the CDR3, the full variable domain is NAGVMQNPRHLVRRRGQEARLRCSPMKGHSHVYWYRQLPEEGLKFMVYLQKENIIDESGMPKERFSAEFPKEGPSILRIQQVVRGDSAAYFCASSLWAGSSYEQYFGPGTRLTVT.